These 20 T cell receptor beta chains came from one sample sequenced in a study of T cell repertoires in cytomegalovirus infection. One entry per CDR3 protein, called by TCRdb with MiXCR from the reads. The sample holds some 320,000 distinct CDR3 sequences, 25% to 30% seen once. For these receptors, no antigen is known. Sequences were derived from cultured PBMCs, sampled from culture after CMV antigen stimulation. The receptors derive from a human donor in good health (CMV status not recorded). Some clones in this sample may be carry-over from other donors' samples.

The chain combines TRBV19 with TRBJ1-5; D is unclear. V gave up 7 bases and J gave up 7 bases, with 17 bases separating them. This CDR3 comprises 14 residues. Germline loops: CDR1 LNHDA, CDR2 SQIVND (reference sequence). In nucleotides, the CDR3 is TGTGCCAGTACTCAAGGAGAGACGGCACAGCCCCAGCATTTT. It encodes CASTQGETAQPQHF.

This clonotype qualifies as medium-sized. The genes are TRBV29-1 and TRBJ2-7; D is unclear. Looked up from germline, CDR1 is SQVTM and CDR2 is ANQGSEA. The V gene lost 1 base and the J gene lost 7 bases, with 11 bases spanning the gap. The length of the CDR3 is 12 residues. The CDR3 DNA follows: TGCAGCGTTGAAGGGGCCAGAGGAGAGCAGTACTTC. It encodes CSVEGARGEQYF.

The chain has TRBV6-6 and TRBJ2-1; D remains ambiguous. The CDR3 contains 15 residues. Trimming pared 7 bases from V and 8 bases from J, leaving 21 bases between. Germline V gene data show CDR1 as MNHNY and CDR2 as SVGAGI (reference sequence). The CDR3 loop is CASNVDRTMSDEQFF. In DNA form, the CDR3 reads TGTGCCAGCAATGTTGATCGGACGATGTCCGATGAGCAGTTCTTC.

The sample holds many counts of this clonotype. V usage is TRBV20-1 and J usage is TRBJ2-1; the match to TRBD2 covers 15 bases. The CDR3 extends over 13 amino acids. CDR1 DFQATT and CDR2 SNEGSKA come from the germline V gene (reference sequence). V dropped 6 bases and J dropped 8; count of bases not matched to a gene: 2. The CDR3 sequence is CSARTSGRDEQFF. The CDR3, as DNA: TGCAGTGCAAGGACTAGCGGGAGGGATGAGCAGTTCTTC.

This chain joins TRBV30 and TRBJ2-1, with 9 bases lining up with TRBD2. CDR1 is GTSNPN, CDR2 SVGIG, per germline (reference sequence). Germline trimming cut 4 bases from V and 5 bases from J; bases unmatched to any gene: 12. There are 16 residues in the CDR3. This CDR3 reads CAWTLTGTSSHNEQFF. CDR3 coding DNA: TGTGCCTGGACGTTAACCGGGACTAGCAGTCACAATGAGCAGTTCTTC.

The CDR3 DNA reads TGTGCCAGCAGTGGAGAGGGCTCCCCGCTGTTTTTT. This gives the protein CASSGEGSPLFF. The rearrangement uses TRBV4-2 and TRBJ2-2; D possibly corresponds to TRBD2 (5 bases). Germline lookup yields CDR1 LGHNA and CDR2 YNFKEQ. The CDR3 contains 12 residues. Trimming cost V 6 bases and J 13 bases, with 15 bases left between them.

A few counts support this clonotype. The chain links TRBV7-2 to TRBJ2-1; 9 positions agree with TRBD2. V gave up 2 bases and J gave up 6 bases; unmatched junction bases: 14. This CDR3 spans 18 amino acids. Germline-derived CDR1 and CDR2 are SGHTA and FQGNSA. This chain's CDR3 is CASSLSVLAGVKGNEQFF. The CDR3 nucleotides are TGTGCCAGCAGCTTAAGTGTTTTAGCGGGAGTGAAGGGCAATGAGCAGTTCTTC.

This clonotype came up many times. V and J are TRBV28 and TRBJ2-1; D is perhaps TRBD1 or TRBD2 (5 bases each). Germline assignment: CDR1 MDHEN and CDR2 SYDVKM. This CDR3 contains 13 residues. Trimming shortened V by 1 base and J by 9 bases, and 10 bases separated the two germline ends. The DNA for the CDR3 is TGTGCCAGCAGTTTATATCTGGGACGTGAGCAGTTCTTC. Translated, it gives CASSLYLGREQFF.

This clonotype has a single count. The V call is TRBV7-2, the J call TRBJ1-5; tentatively, D is TRBD1 (5 bases). V gave up 6 bases and J gave up 6 bases, with 15 bases separating them. The CDR3 is 14 amino acids. CDR1 and CDR2 (germline): SGHTA, FQGNSA. CDR3 sequence: CASSRGGEGQPQHF. The CDR3 bases are TGTGCCAGCAGTCGGGGGGGGGAGGGTCAGCCCCAGCATTTT.

This clonotype appeared a few times. The genes are TRBV19 and TRBJ2-1; a possible D gene is TRBD2 (5 bases). The V end was cut by 3 bases, the J end by 0 bases, with 9 bases between. CDR1 LNHDA and CDR2 SQIVND come from the germline V gene (reference sequence). The CDR3 consists of 15 residues. The CDR3 nucleotides read TGTGCCAGTAGTATGCAAGCGGACTCCTACAATGAGCAGTTCTTC. Protein: CASSMQADSYNEQFF.

This clonotype showed up just a few times. This chain connects TRBV3-1 to TRBJ2-7, with unresolved D. CDR1 is LGHDT and CDR2 is YNNKEL in the germline V gene (reference sequence). V was pared by 3 bases and J by 3 bases, with 3 bases between. CDR3 length equals 11 residues. The CDR3 sequence: CASSHRYEQYF. DNA for the CDR3: TGTGCCAGCAGCCACCGCTACGAGCAGTACTTC.

The sample holds a few counts of this clonotype. The chain is built from TRBV28 and TRBJ1-2, with TRBD1 as a possible D gene (6 bases). Germline CDR1 reads MDHEN; CDR2 reads SYDVKM. The CDR3 is 14 residues long. The germline V and J ends were trimmed by 2 bases and 8 bases, with 15 bases remaining between them. The CDR3 loop reads CASSLGTTGLGYTF. The CDR3 DNA sequence: TGTGCCAGCAGTTTAGGGACAACGGGGCTAGGCTACACCTTC.

This clonotype was counted a few times. V is TRBV7-9 and J is TRBJ1-1, with unresolved D. Germline assignment: CDR1 SEHNR and CDR2 FQNEAQ (reference sequence). Trimming removed 4 bases at V and 0 bases at J, with 15 bases between. The CDR3 consists of 16 residues. Here the CDR3 reads CASSSGATGLNTEAFF. DNA for the CDR3: TGTGCCAGCAGCTCTGGAGCCACGGGGTTGAACACTGAAGCTTTCTTT. Combining the CDR3 with reference TRBV7-9 and TRBJ1-1 gives the whole variable domain DTGVSQNPRHKITKRGQNVTFRCDPISEHNRLYWYRQTLGQGPEFLTYFQNEAQLEKSRLLSDRFSAERPKGSFSTLEIQRTEQGDSAMYLCASSSGATGLNTEAFFGQGTRLTVV.

The table lists this clonotype with a few counts. The chain combines TRBV28 with TRBJ2-1, with D possibly TRBD2 on 7 matching bases. The V gene lost 3 bases and the J gene lost 0 bases, with 9 bases spanning the gap. The germline CDR1 and CDR2 sequences are MDHEN and SYDVKM. This CDR3 region has 15 residues. This CDR3 reads CASSLGGPSYNEQFF. The CDR3 DNA reads TGTGCCAGCAGTTTGGGGGGGCCCTCCTACAATGAGCAGTTCTTC.

The chain links TRBV4-1 to TRBJ1-1; D may be TRBD1 (5 bases). Looked up from germline, CDR1 is MGHRA and CDR2 is YSYEKL. This CDR3 spans 15 amino acids. V was clipped by 0 bases and J by 5 bases, with 13 bases between them. CDR3 in amino acids: CASSQEWGASTEAFF. The CDR3 DNA reads TGCGCCAGCAGCCAAGAGTGGGGCGCGAGTACTGAAGCTTTCTTT.

The chain joins TRBV19 to TRBJ1-2; D not resolved. Germline assignment: CDR1 LNHDA and CDR2 SQIVND (reference sequence). The CDR3 covers 14 residues. The germline V and J ends were trimmed by 2 bases and 8 bases, with 15 bases remaining between them. The CDR3 DNA is TGTGCCAGTAGTATAACTCGGGAGGAGTCCGGCTACACCTTC. Translating gives CASSITREESGYTF.

V and J are TRBV20-1 and TRBJ1-5, with D unresolved. The germline gives CDR1 DFQATT, CDR2 SNEGSKA (reference sequence). Trimming took off 1 base at V and 3 bases at J, with 7 bases between the two ends. The CDR3 is 13 amino acids. The CDR3 bases are TGCAGTGCTAGAGGCGATCACAATCAGCCCCAGCATTTT. This translates into CSARGDHNQPQHF.

The chain is built from TRBV24-1 and TRBJ2-2; D uncertain. V dropped 3 bases and J dropped 5 bases, with 9 bases sitting between them. The CDR3 contains 14 residues. Germline V CDR1 and CDR2: KGHDR, SFDVKD. CDR3 nucleotide sequence: TGTGCCACCAGTGATCACGGAAATACCGGGGAGCTGTTTTTT. The encoded protein is CATSDHGNTGELFF.

This clonotype came up many times. The chain is built from TRBV7-6 and TRBJ2-7; no definite D call. Germline values: CDR1 SGHVS, CDR2 FNYEAQ. V was pared by 0 bases and J by 6 bases, with 9 bases between. The length of the CDR3 is 13 residues. CDR3 region: CASSLASGREQYF. The CDR3 region has the DNA TGTGCCAGCAGCTTAGCGTCTGGCCGCGAGCAGTACTTC.

As DNA, the CDR3 is TGCAGTGCTAGAGAAGCTCAAAACTATGGCTACACCTTC. Translation gives CSAREAQNYGYTF. The rearrangement links TRBV20-1 to TRBJ1-2, with no clear D. Germline V gene lookup returns CDR1 DFQATT and CDR2 SNEGSKA (reference sequence). CDR3 length equals 13 residues. V dropped 0 bases and J dropped 2 bases, with 7 bases sitting between them.